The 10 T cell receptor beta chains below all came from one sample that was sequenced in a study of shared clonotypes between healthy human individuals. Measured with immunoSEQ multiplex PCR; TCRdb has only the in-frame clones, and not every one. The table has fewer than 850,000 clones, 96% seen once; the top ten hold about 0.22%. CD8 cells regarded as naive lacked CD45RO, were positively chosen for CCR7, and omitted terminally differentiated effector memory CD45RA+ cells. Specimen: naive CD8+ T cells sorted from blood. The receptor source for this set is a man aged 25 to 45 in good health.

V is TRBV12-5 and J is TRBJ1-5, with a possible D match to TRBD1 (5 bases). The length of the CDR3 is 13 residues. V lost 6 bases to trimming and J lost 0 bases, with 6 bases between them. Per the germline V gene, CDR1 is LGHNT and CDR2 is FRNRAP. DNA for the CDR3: TGTGCTAGTGGCCAGGGTAGCAATCAGCCCCAGCATTTT. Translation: CASGQGSNQPQHF.

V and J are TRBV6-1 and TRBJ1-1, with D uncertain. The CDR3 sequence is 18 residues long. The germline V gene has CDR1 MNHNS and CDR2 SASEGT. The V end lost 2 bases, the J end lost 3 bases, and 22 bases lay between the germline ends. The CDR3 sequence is CASSERPVEFTSDTEAFF. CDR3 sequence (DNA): TGTGCCAGCAGTGAACGCCCAGTCGAGTTTACGTCGGACACTGAAGCTTTCTTT.

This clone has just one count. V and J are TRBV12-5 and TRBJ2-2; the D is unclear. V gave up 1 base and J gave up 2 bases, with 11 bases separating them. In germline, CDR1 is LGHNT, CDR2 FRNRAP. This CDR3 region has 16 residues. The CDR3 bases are TGTGCTAGTGGTTTGGACGACTGGACCAACACCGGGGAGCTGTTTTTT. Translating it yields CASGLDDWTNTGELFF.

The chain's CDR3 is CASSSLGGRTGEQYF. The CDR3 DNA reads as TGTGCCAGCAGCTCCTTAGGGGGTAGGACGGGAGAGCAGTACTTC. The chain is built from TRBV7-6 and TRBJ2-7; D possibly corresponds to TRBD1 (6 bases). Trimming removed 4 bases at V and 7 bases at J, with 20 bases between. The CDR3 spans 15 residues. Germline V gene data show CDR1 as SGHVS and CDR2 as FNYEAQ.

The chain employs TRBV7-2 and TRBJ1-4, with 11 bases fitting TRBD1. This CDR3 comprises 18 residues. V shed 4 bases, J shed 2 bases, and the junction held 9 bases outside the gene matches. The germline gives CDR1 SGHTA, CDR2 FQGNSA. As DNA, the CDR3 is TGTGCCAGCAGCTCCCACCGTGGACAGGGGGCGACTAATGAAAAACTGTTTTTT. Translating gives CASSSHRGQGATNEKLFF.

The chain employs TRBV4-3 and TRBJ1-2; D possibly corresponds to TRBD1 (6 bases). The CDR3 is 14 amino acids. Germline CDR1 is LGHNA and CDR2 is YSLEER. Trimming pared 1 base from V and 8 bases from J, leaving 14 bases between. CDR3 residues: CASSQGTGSRGYTF. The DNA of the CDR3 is TGCGCCAGCAGCCAAGGTACAGGGAGCCGGGGCTACACCTTC.

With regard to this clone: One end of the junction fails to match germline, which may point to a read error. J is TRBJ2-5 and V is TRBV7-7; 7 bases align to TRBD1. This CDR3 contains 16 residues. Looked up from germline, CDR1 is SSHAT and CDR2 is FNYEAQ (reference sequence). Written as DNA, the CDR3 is TGTGCTAGCAGCTTAGGGGACAGCGTATCTCAAGAGACCCAGTACTTC. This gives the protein CASSLGDSVSQETQYF.

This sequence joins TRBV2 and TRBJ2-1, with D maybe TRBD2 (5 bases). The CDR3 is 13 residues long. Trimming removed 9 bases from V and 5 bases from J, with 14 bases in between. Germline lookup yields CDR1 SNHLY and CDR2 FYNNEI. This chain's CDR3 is CARSDWPNNEQFF. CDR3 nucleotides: TGTGCCAGGTCGGACTGGCCAAACAATGAGCAGTTCTTC.

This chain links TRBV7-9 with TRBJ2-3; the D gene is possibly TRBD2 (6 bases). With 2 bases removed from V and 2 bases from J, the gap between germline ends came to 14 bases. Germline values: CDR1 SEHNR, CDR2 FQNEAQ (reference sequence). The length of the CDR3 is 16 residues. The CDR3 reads CASSLKRAAYTDTQYF. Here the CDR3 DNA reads TGTGCCAGCAGCTTAAAGCGGGCGGCCTACACAGATACGCAGTATTTT.

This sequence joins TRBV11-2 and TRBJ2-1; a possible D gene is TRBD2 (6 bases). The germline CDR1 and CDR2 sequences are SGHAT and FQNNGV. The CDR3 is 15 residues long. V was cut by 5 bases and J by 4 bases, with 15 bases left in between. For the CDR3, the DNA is TGTGCCAGCAGCGCTCGGGAGTTGGGGTACAATGAGCAGTTCTTC. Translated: CASSARELGYNEQFF.